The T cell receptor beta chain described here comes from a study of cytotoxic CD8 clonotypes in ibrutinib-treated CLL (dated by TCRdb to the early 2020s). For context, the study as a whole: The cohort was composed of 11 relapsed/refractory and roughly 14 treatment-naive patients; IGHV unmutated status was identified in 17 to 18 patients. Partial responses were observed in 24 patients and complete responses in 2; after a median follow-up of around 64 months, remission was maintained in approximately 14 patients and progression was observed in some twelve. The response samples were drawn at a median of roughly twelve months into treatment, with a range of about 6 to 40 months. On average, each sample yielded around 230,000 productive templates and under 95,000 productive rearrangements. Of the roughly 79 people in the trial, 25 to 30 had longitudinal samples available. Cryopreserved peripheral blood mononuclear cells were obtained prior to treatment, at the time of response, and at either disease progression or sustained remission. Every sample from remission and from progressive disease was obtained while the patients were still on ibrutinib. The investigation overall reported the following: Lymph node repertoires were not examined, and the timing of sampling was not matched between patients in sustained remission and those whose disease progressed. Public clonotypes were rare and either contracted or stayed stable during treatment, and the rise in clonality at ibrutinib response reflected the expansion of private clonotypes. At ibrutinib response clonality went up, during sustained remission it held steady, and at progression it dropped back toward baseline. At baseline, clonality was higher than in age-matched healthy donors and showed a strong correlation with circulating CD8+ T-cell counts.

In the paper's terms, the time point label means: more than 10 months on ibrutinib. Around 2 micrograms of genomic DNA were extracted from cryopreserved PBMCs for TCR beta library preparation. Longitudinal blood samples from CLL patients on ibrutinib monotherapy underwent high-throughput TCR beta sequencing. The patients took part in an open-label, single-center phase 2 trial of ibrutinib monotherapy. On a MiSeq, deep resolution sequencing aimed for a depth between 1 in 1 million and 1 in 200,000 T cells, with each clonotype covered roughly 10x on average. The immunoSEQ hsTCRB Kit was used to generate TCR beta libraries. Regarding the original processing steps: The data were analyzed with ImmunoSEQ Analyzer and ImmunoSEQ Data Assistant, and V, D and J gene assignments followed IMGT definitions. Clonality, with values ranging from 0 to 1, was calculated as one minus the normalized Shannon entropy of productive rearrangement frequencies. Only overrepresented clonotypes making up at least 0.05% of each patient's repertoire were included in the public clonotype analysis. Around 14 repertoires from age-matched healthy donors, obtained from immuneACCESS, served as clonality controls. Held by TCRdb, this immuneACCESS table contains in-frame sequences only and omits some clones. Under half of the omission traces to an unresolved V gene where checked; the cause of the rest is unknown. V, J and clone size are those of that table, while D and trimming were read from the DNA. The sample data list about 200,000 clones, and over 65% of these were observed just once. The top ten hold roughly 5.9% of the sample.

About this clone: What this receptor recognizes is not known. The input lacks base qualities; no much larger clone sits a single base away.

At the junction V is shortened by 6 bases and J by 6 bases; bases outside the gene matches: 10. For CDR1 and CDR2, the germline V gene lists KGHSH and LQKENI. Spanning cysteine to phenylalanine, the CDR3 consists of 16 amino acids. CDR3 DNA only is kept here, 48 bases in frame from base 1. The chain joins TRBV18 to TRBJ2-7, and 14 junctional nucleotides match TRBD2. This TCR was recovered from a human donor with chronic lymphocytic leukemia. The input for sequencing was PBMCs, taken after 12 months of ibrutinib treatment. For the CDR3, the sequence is CASSQGLAGAMGEQYF. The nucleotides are TGTGCCAGCTCGCAGGGACTAGCGGGAGCTATGGGCGAGCAGTACTTC.